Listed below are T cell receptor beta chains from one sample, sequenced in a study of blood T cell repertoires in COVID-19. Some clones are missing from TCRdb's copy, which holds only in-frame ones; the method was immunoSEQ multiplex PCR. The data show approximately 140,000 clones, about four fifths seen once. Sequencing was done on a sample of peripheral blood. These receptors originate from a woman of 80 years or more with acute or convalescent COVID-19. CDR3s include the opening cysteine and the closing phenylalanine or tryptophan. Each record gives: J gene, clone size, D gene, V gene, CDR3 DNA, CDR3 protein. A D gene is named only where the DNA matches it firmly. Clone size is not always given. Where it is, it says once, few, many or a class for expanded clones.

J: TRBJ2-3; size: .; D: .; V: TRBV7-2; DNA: TGTGCCAGCAGCTTAGCGTACGGTCGAGATACGCAGTATTTT; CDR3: CASSLAYGRDTQYF
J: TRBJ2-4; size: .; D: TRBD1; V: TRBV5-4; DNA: TGTGCCAGCAGCTCCGGGACAGCCTCGGGCAAAAACATTCAGTACTTC; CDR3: CASSSGTASGKNIQYF
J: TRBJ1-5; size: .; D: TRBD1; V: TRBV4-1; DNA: TGCGCCAGCAGCCAATTAGGGGTGGGGGGACAGGTCAATCAGCCCCAGCATTTT; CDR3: CASSQLGVGGQVNQPQHF
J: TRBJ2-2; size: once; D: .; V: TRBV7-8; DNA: TGTGCCAGCAGCTTATGGGCCGACACCGGGGAGCTGTTTTTT; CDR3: CASSLWADTGELFF
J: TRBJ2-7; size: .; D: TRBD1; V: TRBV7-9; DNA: TGTGCCAGCAGCTTTGGGGACAGATACTACGAGCAGTACTTC; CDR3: CASSFGDRYYEQYF
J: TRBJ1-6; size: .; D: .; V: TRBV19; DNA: TGTGCCAGTAGTATTCGGGGGAATAATTCACCCCTCCACTTT; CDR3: CASSIRGNNSPLHF
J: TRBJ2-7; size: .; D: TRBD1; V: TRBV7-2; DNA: TGTGCCAGCAGCTTGGGACAGGGGTCGAGCTCCTACGAGCAGTACTTC; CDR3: CASSLGQGSSSYEQYF
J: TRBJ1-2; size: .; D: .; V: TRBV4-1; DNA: TGCGCCAGCAGCCCCGACAAGAACTATGGCTACACCTTC; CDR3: CASSPDKNYGYTF
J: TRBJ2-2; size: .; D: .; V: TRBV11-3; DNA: TGTGCCAGCAGCTTACAGGGGGGCCCCTTGGCCGGGGAGCTGTTTTTT; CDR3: CASSLQGGPLAGELFF
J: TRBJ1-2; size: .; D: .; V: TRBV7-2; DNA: TGTGCCAGCAGCTTAGCGCGTGCAGGGGATGGCTACACCTTC; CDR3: CASSLARAGDGYTF
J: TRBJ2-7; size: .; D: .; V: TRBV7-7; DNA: TGTGCCAGCAGCAAAGACAGCAATTACGAGCAGTACTTC; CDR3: CASSKDSNYEQYF
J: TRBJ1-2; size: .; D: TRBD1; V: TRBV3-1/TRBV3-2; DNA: TGTGCCAGCAGCCCAGGGGACAGTATTTTCTATGGCTACACCTTC; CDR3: CASSPGDSIFYGYTF
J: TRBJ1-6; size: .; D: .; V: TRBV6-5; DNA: TGTGCCAGCAGTTACGGGGCGACAGATCGGCCCCTCCACTTT; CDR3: CASSYGATDRPLHF
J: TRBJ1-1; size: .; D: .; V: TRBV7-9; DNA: TGTGCCAGCAGCTTACAGGAGGGGAGGAACACTGAAGCTTTCTTT; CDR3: CASSLQEGRNTEAFF
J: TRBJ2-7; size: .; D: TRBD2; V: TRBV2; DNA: TGTGCCAGCAGTCTTCTAGCGGGAGGCGAGCAGTACTTC; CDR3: CASSLLAGGEQYF